These 19 T cell receptor beta chains came from one sample sequenced in a study of blood T cell repertoires in COVID-19. TCRdb's table, derived via immunoSEQ multiplex PCR, lists solely in-frame clones and lacks some. There are around 50,000 clones in the sample; about 90% occur only once, and about 1.4% lies in the top ten. Sample: peripheral blood. These receptors were taken from a man aged 55 to 70 with acute or convalescent COVID-19.

The V gene is TRBV28, the J gene TRBJ2-7; the D gene is possibly TRBD2 (6 bases). Germline CDR1 reads MDHEN; CDR2 reads SYDVKM. V was clipped by 5 bases and J by 5 bases, with 19 bases between them. The CDR3 length is 15 residues. The CDR3 protein is CASSGAGFEFNEQYF. The CDR3 DNA is TGTGCCAGCAGTGGGGCGGGGTTCGAGTTTAACGAGCAGTACTTC.

This clone was seen once. This sequence joins TRBV5-6 and TRBJ2-5; no clear D gene. Trimming left V 1 base short and J 7 bases short, with 8 bases between. Germline V gene lookup returns CDR1 SGHDT and CDR2 YYEEEE. This CDR3 region has 12 residues. For the CDR3, the DNA is TGTGCCAGCAGCTTGACGACGGGGACCCAGTACTTC. Amino acids: CASSLTTGTQYF.

This clone occurred once. The V and J genes are TRBV5-6 and TRBJ1-2, with D possibly TRBD1 on 5 matching bases. This CDR3 contains 13 residues. CDR1 is SGHDT and CDR2 is YYEEEE in the germline V gene. Trimming removed 1 base at V and 4 bases at J, with 8 bases between. The CDR3 DNA reads as TGTGCCAGCAGCTTGAGGGGAAGCTATGGCTACACCTTC. Translating gives CASSLRGSYGYTF.

The chain joins TRBV7-3 to TRBJ1-1; D unclear. The germline V gene encodes CDR1 SGHTA and CDR2 FQGTGA. The V gene lost 4 bases and the J gene lost 11 bases, with 14 bases spanning the gap. CDR3 length: 12 amino acids. Here the CDR3 reads CASSSPGGMAFF. CDR3 DNA sequence: TGTGCCAGCAGCTCCCCTGGAGGTATGGCTTTCTTT.

The chain is built from TRBV11-3 and TRBJ2-3; 11 bases line up with TRBD2. Germline-derived CDR1 and CDR2 are SGHNT and YENEEA. With V trimmed by 0 bases and J by 4 bases, 12 bases remained unmatched. The CDR3 has 19 residues. DNA of the CDR3: TGTGCCAGCAGCTTAGATGCGACTACTAGCGGGAGATATGCAGATACGCAGTATTTT. Its protein product is CASSLDATTSGRYADTQYF. The full variable domain, rest sourced from reference TRBV11-3 and TRBJ2-3, is EAGVVQSPRYKIIEKKQPVAFWCNPISGHNTLYWYLQNLGQGPELLIRYENEEAVDDSQLPKDRFSAERLKGVDSTLKIQPAELGDSAVYLCASSLDATTSGRYADTQYFGPGTRLTVL.

The chain employs TRBV5-6 and TRBJ2-1; TRBD2 matches 7 bases. The germline gives CDR1 SGHDT, CDR2 YYEEEE. This CDR3 contains 15 residues. V gave up 4 bases and J gave up 2 bases; unmatched junction bases: 6. This CDR3 is CASSRTSAPYNEQFF. The CDR3 DNA is TGTGCCAGCAGCCGAACTAGCGCACCCTACAATGAGCAGTTCTTC.

This rearrangement joins TRBV19 to TRBJ2-7; 8 nucleotides agree with TRBD1. CDR3 length: 14 residues. Trimming at V came to 5 bases and at J to 3 bases, leaving 6 bases not matched to a gene. Germline values: CDR1 LNHDA, CDR2 SQIVND (reference sequence). CDR3 coding DNA: TGTGCCAGTAGTTACGCAGGGGGCTACTACGAGCAGTACTTC. Translated, it gives CASSYAGGYYEQYF.

The V and J genes are TRBV29-1 and TRBJ1-3; no clear D. The germline CDR1 and CDR2 sequences are SQVTM and ANQGSEA. V lost 8 bases and J lost 0, with 5 bases in between. This CDR3 region has 11 residues. This chain's CDR3 is CSLGSGNTIYF. CDR3 DNA: TGCAGCCTCGGCTCTGGAAACACCATATATTTT.

The chain links TRBV9 to TRBJ1-1, with 9 bases that match TRBD1. Germline lookup yields CDR1 SGDLS and CDR2 YYNGEE. This CDR3 comprises 16 residues. Germline trimming cut 3 bases from V and 1 base from J; bases unmatched to any gene: 7. CDR3 nucleotides: TGTGCCAGCAGCGCTATACAGGGGGCTTCGAACACTGAAGCTTTCTTT. Its protein product is CASSAIQGASNTEAFF.

The J gene is TRBJ2-7, the V gene TRBV11-3, with TRBD1 identical over 11 bases. This CDR3 is 14 amino acids long. Germline CDR1 and CDR2: SGHNT and YENEEA. V lost 5 bases and J lost 9; bases outside the gene matches: 9. CDR3 amino acids: CASSPGQGAVGQYF. Written as DNA, the CDR3 is TGTGCCAGCAGCCCTGGACAGGGGGCTGTTGGGCAGTACTTC.

The J gene is TRBJ1-1, the V gene TRBV6-2 or TRBV6-3, with TRBD1 as a possible D gene (6 bases). Trimming pared 5 bases from V and 3 bases from J, leaving 13 bases between. CDR3 length equals 14 residues. CDR1 is MNHEY and CDR2 is SVGEGT in the germline V gene. The CDR3 coding sequence is TGTGCCAGCAGTGGGAACAGGGTGGACACTGAAGCTTTCTTT. Its translation is CASSGNRVDTEAFF.

This chain joins TRBV7-2 and TRBJ2-7; 9 bases fit TRBD2. The V and J ends lost 4 bases and 6 bases, in that order; junction bases with no gene match: 7. The CDR3 extends over 14 amino acids. The germline V gene has CDR1 SGHTA and CDR2 FQGNSA. The CDR3 loop reads CASSSFSGSSEQYF. The CDR3 nucleotides read TGTGCCAGCAGCTCATTTAGCGGGAGCTCCGAGCAGTACTTC.

CDR3 DNA sequence: TGTGCCAGCGGAAGACAGGGACAAGGGAGAACCGGGGAGCTGTTTTTT. Translation gives CASGRQGQGRTGELFF. This chain links TRBV25-1 with TRBJ2-2; TRBD1 agrees at 7 bases. Trimming removed 8 bases from V and 5 bases from J; junction bases left unmatched: 14. The CDR3 spans 16 residues. Germline CDR1 and CDR2: MGHDK and SYGVNS.

A single count supports this clone. The gene calls are TRBV5-1 and TRBJ2-3; TRBD1 agrees at 7 bases. The CDR3 is made up of 15 amino acids. Germline lookup yields CDR1 SGHRS and CDR2 YFSETQ. With 0 bases clipped from V and 2 bases from J, the junction kept 3 bases outside the gene matches. The DNA for the CDR3 is TGCGCCAGCAGCTTGGCGGACAGGACCACAGATACGCAGTATTTT. Translated, it gives CASSLADRTTDTQYF.

This CDR3 is CASSIDRGDEQYF. CDR3 bases: TGTGCCAGTAGTATAGACAGGGGCGACGAGCAGTACTTC. This chain uses TRBV19 with TRBJ2-7, with a possible D match to TRBD1 (6 bases). Trimming shortened V by 0 bases and J by 5 bases, and 8 bases separated the two germline ends. This CDR3 comprises 13 residues. Germline CDR1 LNHDA, CDR2 SQIVND (reference sequence).

The V gene is TRBV19, the J gene TRBJ1-5, with D unresolved. The V and J ends lost 7 bases and 3 bases respectively, with 10 bases between them. Germline CDR1 LNHDA, CDR2 SQIVND (reference sequence). The CDR3 spans 13 residues. CDR3 sequence: CASKNLLNQPQHF. CDR3 bases: TGTGCCAGTAAGAACCTACTCAATCAGCCCCAGCATTTT. Full variable domain (remainder filled in from reference TRBV19 and TRBJ1-5): DGGITQSPKYLFRKEGQNVTLSCEQNLNHDAMYWYRQDPGQGLRLIYYSQIVNDFQKGDIAEGYSVSREKKESFPLTVTSAQKNPTAFYLCASKNLLNQPQHFGDGTRLSIL.

The rearrangement links TRBV7-9 to TRBJ2-5, with 8 bases matching TRBD1. Germline values: CDR1 SEHNR, CDR2 FQNEAQ (reference sequence). After removal of 5 bases from V and 5 bases from J, the junction contained 13 bases not matched to a gene. This CDR3 contains 16 residues. CDR3 region: CASSDLDRVYGETQYF. The CDR3 nucleotides are TGTGCCAGCAGCGACCTGGACAGGGTTTATGGGGAGACCCAGTACTTC.

The V call is TRBV4-1, the J call TRBJ1-3; 12 positions agree with TRBD1. J was trimmed by 6 bases and V by 8 bases; bases with no gene match: 8. This CDR3 has 15 amino acids. CDR1 is MGHRA and CDR2 is YSYEKL in the germline V gene. The CDR3 is CASRKGQGAENTIYF. Written as DNA, the CDR3 is TGCGCCAGCCGAAAGGGACAGGGGGCCGAAAACACCATATATTTT.

The chain couples TRBV10-3 to TRBJ2-7; 7 nucleotides line up with TRBD1. This CDR3 spans 14 amino acids. Germline trimming cut 11 bases from V and 4 bases from J; bases unmatched to any gene: 14. Looked up from germline, CDR1 is ENHRY and CDR2 is SYGVKD. CDR3 sequence (DNA): TGTGCCGTAAGAGGTGAAGGGGGCCCATACGAGCAGTACTTC. Its translation: CAVRGEGGPYEQYF.